Below, 25 T cell receptor beta chains from the same sample are listed, as sequenced in a study of T cell repertoires in cytomegalovirus infection. In TCRdb, the reads were re-called with MiXCR into one record per CDR3 protein. The data hold about 740,000 distinct CDR3 sequences, with about 40% observed a single time. Material: PBMCs. The receptors were gathered from a human donor in good health (CMV status not recorded). Some clones in this sample may be carry-over from other donors' samples.

The V gene is TRBV9, the J gene TRBJ2-1, with no clear D. CDR3 length: 14 residues. From germline, CDR1 is SGDLS and CDR2 YYNGEE. V gave up 4 bases and J gave up 7 bases, with 15 bases separating them. The CDR3 region has the DNA TGTGCCAGCAGCCCTCAGGCCCGGATAAATGAGCAGTTCTTC. Its protein is CASSPQARINEQFF.

The V call is TRBV7-3, the J call TRBJ2-2; 8 bases align to TRBD1. In germline, CDR1 is SGHTA, CDR2 FQGTGA. CDR3 length equals 16 residues. The trim removed 5 bases at V and 3 bases at J, leaving 8 bases unmatched. The CDR3: CASSLTGVGYTGELFF. The DNA for the CDR3 is TGTGCCAGCAGCCTGACAGGGGTCGGGTACACCGGGGAGCTGTTTTTT.

Only a few counts were recorded for this clonotype. The V call is TRBV6-5, the J call TRBJ1-6; the D is unclear. This CDR3 is 17 amino acids long. Per the germline V gene, CDR1 is MNHEY and CDR2 is SVGAGI. With 0 bases removed from V and 3 bases from J, the gap between germline ends came to 12 bases. This CDR3 reads CASSYSISRNYNSPLHF. The CDR3 DNA reads as TGTGCCAGCAGTTACTCGATCTCGAGAAACTATAATTCACCCCTCCACTTT.

To note about this clonotype: This may come from a read error, since a much larger clone is one base off. Since no conserved phenylalanine or tryptophan closes the CDR3, a read error is the likely cause. The V gene is TRBV7-8, the J gene TRBJ1-2, with D perhaps matching TRBD1 (5 bases). CDR3 length: 13 amino acids. The V end was cut by 5 bases, the J end by 6 bases, with 13 bases between. Germline-derived CDR1 and CDR2 are SGHVS and FQNEAQ. CDR3: CASSHSGRDGYTL. In DNA, the CDR3 is TGTGCCAGCAGCCACTCAGGGAGGGATGGCTACACCTTA.

This clonotype was detected once. Given a much more abundant clone one base away, this may be a read error. This chain joins TRBV6-5 and TRBJ1-1; D is ambiguous. Trimming pared 5 bases from V and 6 bases from J, leaving 13 bases between. This CDR3 region has 13 residues. Germline V CDR1 and CDR2: MNHEY, SVGAGI. CDR3 DNA sequence: TGTGCCAGCAGTACGGACGTGGTGCCTGAAGCTTTCTTT. This sequence encodes CASSTDVVPEAFF.

The chain recombines TRBV24-1 with TRBJ2-3, with 7 bases identical to TRBD2. CDR3 length: 14 residues. The J segment lost 0 bases and the V segment lost 6 bases, leaving 2 bases of the junction unmatched. CDR1 KGHDR and CDR2 SFDVKD come from the germline V gene. The CDR3 bases are TGTGCCACCAGTCCTAGCGGAAGCACAGATACGCAGTATTTT. It yields the protein CATSPSGSTDTQYF.

This chain's CDR3 is CASSPPARTEAFF. The DNA of the CDR3 is TGCGCCAGCAGCCCCCCCGCCCGGACGGAAGCTTTCTTT. The chain recombines TRBV4-1 with TRBJ1-1, with D unclear. The germline V and J ends were trimmed by 4 bases and 8 bases, with 14 bases remaining between them. The CDR3 has 13 residues. The germline CDR1 and CDR2 sequences are MGHRA and YSYEKL.

This clonotype has just a few counts. The rearrangement links TRBV27 to TRBJ2-3; D possibly matches TRBD1 or TRBD2 (5 bases each). V was pared by 7 bases and J by 2 bases, with 16 bases between. Germline loops: CDR1 MNHEY, CDR2 SMNVEV (reference sequence). This CDR3 is built from 15 residues. As DNA, the CDR3 is TGTGCCAGCAATGGGGCAGGACTTAACACAGATACGCAGTATTTT. Translated, it gives CASNGAGLNTDTQYF.

The rearrangement joins TRBV28 to TRBJ1-2, with D hard to call. Between the trimmed V and J ends, which lost 10 bases and 4 bases, there was a span of 13 bases. The CDR3 totals 12 residues. CDR1 MDHEN and CDR2 SYDVKM come from the germline V gene. In DNA, the CDR3 is TGTGCCACCGCCTTCAGAGTCTATGGCTACACCTTC. The encoded protein is CATAFRVYGYTF.

This chain joins TRBV19 and TRBJ1-5, with D maybe TRBD1 (6 bases). This CDR3 has 16 residues. V was shortened by 5 bases and J by 3 bases, with 17 bases between the two germline ends. Germline CDR1 is LNHDA and CDR2 is SQIVND (reference sequence). Here the CDR3 reads CASSPYPWTVNQPQHF. The CDR3, as DNA: TGTGCCAGTAGTCCTTACCCCTGGACAGTCAATCAGCCCCAGCATTTT. Filled out from reference TRBV19 and TRBJ1-5, the complete variable domain reads DGGITQSPKYLFRKEGQNVTLSCEQNLNHDAMYWYRQDPGQGLRLIYYSQIVNDFQKGDIAEGYSVSREKKESFPLTVTSAQKNPTAFYLCASSPYPWTVNQPQHFGDGTRLSIL.

The table lists this clonotype with a few counts. The chain links TRBV2 to TRBJ1-3; D unclear. Looked up from germline, CDR1 is SNHLY and CDR2 is FYNNEI. V was clipped by 6 bases and J by 4 bases, with 22 bases between them. The CDR3 consists of 17 residues. The chain's CDR3 is CASRLERTETQGNTIYF. The CDR3, as DNA: TGTGCCAGCAGGTTAGAGAGGACCGAGACTCAAGGAAACACCATATATTTT.

V usage is TRBV28 and J usage is TRBJ1-4; D remains ambiguous. The CDR3 extends over 16 amino acids. V lost 2 bases and J lost 2, with 12 bases in between. Germline CDR1 and CDR2: MDHEN and SYDVKM. The CDR3 reads CASSLEPPGTNEKLFF. The CDR3 nucleotides are TGTGCCAGCAGTTTAGAGCCCCCTGGGACTAATGAAAAACTGTTTTTT.

The V call is TRBV19, the J call TRBJ2-3; the match to TRBD2 covers 7 bases. Looked up from germline, CDR1 is LNHDA and CDR2 is SQIVND (reference sequence). This CDR3 is 15 amino acids long. J was trimmed by 2 bases and V by 3 bases; bases with no gene match: 5. CDR3 DNA: TGTGCCAGTAGTATCTTGGCGGGGGACACAGATACGCAGTATTTT. Amino acids: CASSILAGDTDTQYF.

Note on this clonotype: One end of the junction does not line up with germline, which may come from a read error. V and J are TRBV6-1 and TRBJ2-1; 7 nucleotides line up with TRBD2. The CDR3 extends over 16 amino acids. The germline V gene encodes CDR1 MNHNS and CDR2 SASEGT. CDR3 DNA sequence: TGTGCCATCAGTCCGGCTGCGGGAGAGATCGGGCATGAGCAGTTCTTC. Translating gives CAISPAAGEIGHEQFF.

Worth noting for this clonotype: A read error may be the cause here, since a much bigger clone is one base away. The J gene is TRBJ2-7, the V gene TRBV5-4; no definite D call. The germline V gene encodes CDR1 SGHNT and CDR2 YYREEE (reference sequence). The CDR3 consists of 16 residues. Trimming took off 1 base at V and 0 bases at J, with 14 bases between the two ends. CDR3 loop: CASSLFAVSSSYEQYF. The DNA of the CDR3 is TGTGCCAGCAGCTTGTTCGCGGTTTCTAGCTCCTACGAGCAGTACTTC.

This clonotype has just a few counts. The rearrangement links TRBV5-5 to TRBJ2-2; D assignment may be TRBD1 or TRBD2 (5 bases each). The CDR3 consists of 17 residues. V lost 4 bases and J lost 0, with 16 bases in between. Germline V gene sequence: CDR1 SGHKS, CDR2 YYEKEE (reference sequence). CDR3 in DNA: TGTGCCAGCAGCGCCAAACCGGGACGGACGAACACCGGGGAGCTGTTTTTT. Its protein product is CASSAKPGRTNTGELFF.

The sample holds many counts of this clonotype. This rearrangement joins TRBV7-8 to TRBJ1-2, with no clear D. Germline CDR1 reads SGHVS; CDR2 reads FQNEAQ. V was clipped by 1 base and J by 1 base, with 10 bases between them. The CDR3 spans 15 residues. CDR3 in amino acids: CASSLESGYNYGYTF. CDR3 bases: TGTGCCAGCAGCTTAGAATCCGGCTATAACTATGGCTACACCTTC.

The chain recombines TRBV12-3 or TRBV12-4 with TRBJ1-5; D gene unclear. CDR3 length equals 13 residues. Trimming removed 2 bases from V and 9 bases from J, with 11 bases in between. CDR3 bases: TGTGCCAGCAGTTTACGGAGGATCCGGCCCCAGCATTTT. This translates into CASSLRRIRPQHF.

Details on this clonotype: Its ends do not fully match the called genes, so a read error is possible. The chain couples TRBV5-1 to TRBJ2-1; D is undetermined. Germline values: CDR1 SGHRS, CDR2 YFSETQ. This CDR3 region has 16 residues. CDR3 coding DNA: TGCACCAGCAGCTTACAGCCATCAAGCTCCTACAATGAGCAGTTCTTC. This gives the protein CTSSLQPSSSYNEQFF.

As concerns this clonotype: A clone one base away is much larger, so this may be a read error. For the CDR3, the DNA is TGTGCCAGCAGCTTAACCCGCTCCTACGATCAGTACTTC. This sequence encodes CASSLTRSYDQYF. This chain connects TRBV7-2 to TRBJ2-7; D call uncertain. The germline V gene has CDR1 SGHTA and CDR2 FQGNSA. The CDR3 spans 13 residues.

This clonotype was counted a few times. This rearrangement joins TRBV12-3 or TRBV12-4 to TRBJ2-3; a possible D gene is TRBD1 (5 bases). The V end was cut by 7 bases, the J end by 6 bases, with 17 bases between. The CDR3 is 14 amino acids. CDR3 in DNA: TGTGCCAGCAACACGGGTAGGGGAACGGATACGCAGTATTTT. Translating it yields CASNTGRGTDTQYF.

This clonotype has only a few counts. The chain couples TRBV18 to TRBJ1-1; 7 nucleotides agree with TRBD1. V was pared by 2 bases and J by 0 bases, with 3 bases of the junction left unmatched. The CDR3 has 15 amino acids. Germline V CDR1 and CDR2: KGHSH, LQKENI. The CDR3 loop is CASSPKGTVNTEAFF. The CDR3 DNA follows: TGTGCCAGCTCACCAAAGGGGACAGTGAACACTGAAGCTTTCTTT.

This clonotype occurred a few times. The V and J genes are TRBV7-2 and TRBJ1-5; D is unclear. The CDR3 is 16 amino acids. V was clipped by 3 bases and J by 1 base, with 13 bases between them. CDR1 and CDR2 (germline): SGHTA, FQGNSA. CDR3 nucleotides: TGTGCCAGCAGCTTGTGGGGAGATCCGAGCAATCAGCCCCAGCATTTT. Translating it yields CASSLWGDPSNQPQHF.

This clonotype occurred a few times. The chain couples TRBV28 to TRBJ2-1; perhaps TRBD2 as D (6 bases). Trimming cost V 6 bases and J 6 bases, with 15 bases left between them. CDR1 is MDHEN, CDR2 SYDVKM, per germline. The CDR3 runs to 14 residues. The CDR3 loop reads CASSPWTGVNEQFF. In DNA form, the CDR3 reads TGTGCCAGCAGCCCTTGGACGGGGGTCAATGAGCAGTTCTTC.

This clonotype has only a few counts. The chain is built from TRBV11-3 and TRBJ2-1; tentative D call: TRBD2 (5 bases). Trimming took 5 bases from V and 7 from J, leaving 15 bases between them. Germline-derived CDR1 and CDR2 are SGHNT and YENEEA. The CDR3 extends over 14 amino acids. DNA for the CDR3: TGTGCCAGCAGCCCCCGGGCTAGCTTGAATGAGCAGTTCTTC. Protein product: CASSPRASLNEQFF.